This is a list of T cell receptor beta chains from one sample in a study of PD-1 blockade in classical Hodgkin lymphoma. Profiling relied on immunoSEQ multiplex PCR, and the TCRdb table lists in-frame clones only, not all of them. This sample has 25,000 to 30,000 clones; approximately 81% occur once, and the top ten carry around 35%. The specimen comprised peripheral blood mononuclear cells (PBMCs), sampled before the second cycle of nivolumab. The receptors stem from a human donor with classical Hodgkin lymphoma. Both conserved end residues are part of each CDR3. The D gene is left open where the match is weak. Size tells how often a clone was seen (once, few, many) or the class of an expanded clone, and some rows leave it out.

D gene,V gene,clone size,J gene,CDR3 DNA,CDR3 protein
-,TRBV5-8,-,TRBJ1-5,TGTGCCAGCAGCTTGGGTCCGTACAATCAGCCCCAGCATTTT,CASSLGPYNQPQHF
-,TRBV11-3,-,TRBJ2-3,TGTGCCAGCAGCTTAGTAGCGGGCACAGATACGCAGTATTTT,CASSLVAGTDTQYF
-,TRBV5-5,-,TRBJ2-7,TGTGCCAGCAGCTACCCTTTTGGGCAGTACTTC,CASSYPFGQYF
-,TRBV9,-,TRBJ2-1,TGTGCCAGCAGCGCGGCGGGACACTCCTCCTACAATGAGCAGTTCTTC,CASSAAGHSSYNEQFF
-,TRBV7-3,-,TRBJ2-2,TGTGCCAGCAGCTTAGCCCAGGGCATAGACACCGGGGAGCTGTTTTTT,CASSLAQGIDTGELFF
-,TRBV7-9,-,TRBJ2-7,TGTGCCAGCAGCTCGGTAGGTGTCTACTACGAGCAGTACTTC,CASSSVGVYYEQYF
-,TRBV27,-,TRBJ1-4,TGTGCCAGCAGTTTTTTAGCGTCTTCCAATGAAAAACTGTTTTTT,CASSFLASSNEKLFF
-,TRBV7-9,few,TRBJ1-2,TGTGCCAGCAAGTTACAGGAAAGATATGCGGAGGGCTACACCTTC,CASKLQERYAEGYTF
-,TRBV5-1,-,TRBJ1-1,TGCGCCAGCAGCCCCGTCAGGGTTGGAGCACTCACTGAAGCTTTCTTT,CASSPVRVGALTEAFF
-,TRBV7-7,-,TRBJ2-7,TGTGCCAGCAGCTTAAACCACGGGCCGTCTTACGAGCAGTACTTC,CASSLNHGPSYEQYF
-,TRBV4-1,-,TRBJ2-6,TGCGCCAGCAGCCAAGATTTTCTCGGAGGGAGACCGGGGGCCAACGTCCTGACTTTC,CASSQDFLGGRPGANVLTF
-,TRBV4-2,-,TRBJ2-1,TGTGCCAGCAGCCAAGGGTACCAGGGATCCTACAATGAGCAGTTCTTC,CASSQGYQGSYNEQFF
-,TRBV5-1,-,TRBJ1-2,TGCGCCAGCAGCTTGGTTCCCGGTCCTAACTATGGCTACACCTTC,CASSLVPGPNYGYTF
-,TRBV4-2,-,TRBJ2-1,TGTGCCAGCAGCCAAGATTTCGGCCGGGATGAGCAGTTCTTC,CASSQDFGRDEQFF
-,TRBV4-1,few,TRBJ2-1,TGTGCCAGCAGCCCCCCGTGGGGGGATGAGCAGTTCTTC,CASSPPWGDEQFF
-,TRBV18,-,TRBJ2-7,TGTGCCAGCTCACCATCACTAGCCCACGAGCAGTACTTC,CASSPSLAHEQYF
TRBD1,TRBV28,few,TRBJ1-2,TGTGCCAGCAGTCTATGGACAGGGAAAAGGGACTATGGCTACACCTTC,CASSLWTGKRDYGYTF
-,TRBV5-1,-,TRBJ1-2,TGCGCCAGCAGCCCAGACCCCCAGTCATCTTATGGCTACACCTTC,CASSPDPQSSYGYTF
-,TRBV14,-,TRBJ2-2,TGTGCCAGCAGCCAAGTTGCTCATACCGGGGAGCTGTTTTTT,CASSQVAHTGELFF
-,TRBV18,-,TRBJ2-7,TGTGCCAGCTCACCACCGGCGGGGGCCGCCTACGAGCAGTACTTC,CASSPPAGAAYEQYF
TRBD1,TRBV2,-,TRBJ2-5,TGTGCCAGCGGTGCCGGGACAGGGGGAGAGACCCAGTACTTC,CASGAGTGGETQYF
-,TRBV7-2,-,TRBJ1-2,TGTGCCAGCAGCTTAGGACAGGTGATTAACTATGGCTACACCTTC,CASSLGQVINYGYTF
-,TRBV4-3,-,TRBJ1-2,TGCGCCAGCAGCCACCAGGCGGGGGGCTATGGCTACACCTTC,CASSHQAGGYGYTF
TRBD2,TRBV4-2,-,TRBJ2-2,TGTGCCAGCAGCCCTCGACTAGCGGGGAACACCGGGGAGCTGTTTTTT,CASSPRLAGNTGELFF
-,TRBV28,-,TRBJ1-1,TGTGCCAGCAGCGTCGACAGGCTAACTGAAGCTTTCTTT,CASSVDRLTEAFF
-,TRBV5-1,-,TRBJ1-4,TGCGCCAGCTCCGCGGGGATTGGTGAAAAACTGTTTTTT,CASSAGIGEKLFF
-,TRBV7-2,-,TRBJ1-2,TGTGCCAGCAGCATGGACGGTTATGGCTACACCTTC,CASSMDGYGYTF
-,TRBV7-8,once,TRBJ2-2,TGTGCCAGCAGCCCTTGGTCCGGGAGCGCCGGGGAGCTGTTTTTT,CASSPWSGSAGELFF